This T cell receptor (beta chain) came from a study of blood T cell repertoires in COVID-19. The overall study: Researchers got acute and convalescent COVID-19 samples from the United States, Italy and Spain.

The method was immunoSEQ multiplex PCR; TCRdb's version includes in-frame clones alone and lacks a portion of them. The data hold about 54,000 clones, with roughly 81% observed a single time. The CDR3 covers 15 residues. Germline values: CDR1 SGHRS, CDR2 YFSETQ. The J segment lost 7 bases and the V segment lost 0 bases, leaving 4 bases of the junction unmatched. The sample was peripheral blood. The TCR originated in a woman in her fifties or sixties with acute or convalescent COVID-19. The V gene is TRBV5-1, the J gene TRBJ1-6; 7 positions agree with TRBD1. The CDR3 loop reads CASSLGGGSNSPLHF. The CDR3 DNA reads TGCGCCAGCAGCTTGGGAGGGGGCTCCAATTCACCCCTCCACTTT.